The sequence of this T cell receptor beta chain was determined in a study of blood T cell repertoires in COVID-19. The overall study: Researchers got acute and convalescent COVID-19 samples from the United States, Italy and Spain. In each case, the material was cDNA or gDNA derived from T cells, B-cell-depleted T cells, or PBMCs.

The ends were cut back, 0 bases at V and 1 base at J, with 10 bases in the middle. The CDR3 has 15 residues. Per germline, CDR1 SGHNT and CDR2 YYREEE (reference sequence). Profiled with immunoSEQ multiplex PCR; TCRdb holds only in-frame clones, not every one. The sample has approximately 100,000 clones, roughly 90% seen once. Sequencing was performed on peripheral blood. This receptor was taken from an older woman with acute or convalescent COVID-19. The chain is built from TRBV5-4 and TRBJ1-1, with D maybe TRBD1 (6 bases). The CDR3 region is CASSLATTGNTEAFF. CDR3 nucleotides: TGTGCCAGCAGCTTGGCCACGACAGGGAACACTGAAGCTTTCTTT.